The 31 T cell receptor beta chains listed next were all sequenced from one sample in a study of shared clonotypes between healthy human individuals. TCRdb keeps only in-frame clones here, not all; method: immunoSEQ multiplex PCR. The data show roughly 1 million clones, with about 80% seen just once and about 1.5% held by the top ten. Sequencing was done on a sample of memory CD4+ T cells sorted from blood. Subset denoted: CD45RA-negative fraction. These TCRs come from a man between 18 and 35 years old in good health.

As regards this clone: This may stem from a read error, because a much larger clone lies one nucleotide away. Distinct nucleotide sequences in the sample also encode this CDR3. The J gene is TRBJ2-1, the V gene TRBV7-2; unclear D gene. The CDR3 runs to 13 residues. V lost 0 bases and J lost 5, with 5 bases in between. From germline, CDR1 is SGHTA and CDR2 FQGNSA. This chain's CDR3 is CASSLAQDNEQFF. CDR3 in DNA: TGTGCCAGCAGCTTAGCTCAGGACAATGAGCAGTTCTTC. Based on the CDR3 plus reference TRBV7-2 and TRBJ2-1, the full variable domain is GAGVSQSPSNKVTEKGKDVELRCDPISGHTALYWYRQSLGQGLEFLIYFQGNSAPDKSGLPSDRFSAERTGGSVSTLTIQRTQQEDSAVYLCASSLAQDNEQFFGPGTRLTVL.

This clone was counted only a few times. V is TRBV7-9 and J is TRBJ1-5, with D unclear. With 3 bases removed from V and 5 bases from J, the gap between germline ends came to 8 bases. The length of the CDR3 is 13 residues. Germline lookup yields CDR1 SEHNR and CDR2 FQNEAQ (reference sequence). The CDR3 here is CASSFLGDQPQHF. The CDR3 bases are TGTGCCAGCAGCTTCTTAGGCGATCAGCCCCAGCATTTT.

The V gene is TRBV5-8, the J gene TRBJ1-5; D gene unclear. Germline CDR1 and CDR2: SGHTS and YDEGEE. The CDR3 has 14 amino acids. V lost 3 bases to trimming and J lost 1 base, with 8 bases between them. The CDR3: CASSWSDSNQPQHF. CDR3 nucleotide sequence: TGTGCCAGCAGCTGGTCGGACAGCAATCAGCCCCAGCATTTT.

This clone came up a few times. The chain combines TRBV4-1 with TRBJ1-6, with D perhaps TRBD1 (6 bases). This CDR3 has 18 amino acids. Germline CDR1 is MGHRA and CDR2 is YSYEKL. Trimming pared 1 base from V and 5 bases from J, leaving 18 bases between. Here the CDR3 reads CASSQVQPGQRNNSPLHF. The CDR3 bases are TGCGCCAGCAGCCAAGTACAACCGGGACAACGTAATAATTCACCCCTCCACTTT.

This chain links TRBV6-1 with TRBJ1-6; D perhaps matches TRBD1 (6 bases). V gave up 10 bases and J gave up 6 bases, with 13 bases separating them. This CDR3 spans 13 amino acids. CDR1 and CDR2 (germline): MNHNS, SASEGT. CDR3 residues: CATLRGLNSPLHF. Here the CDR3 DNA reads TGTGCCACCCTGCGGGGGCTTAATTCACCCCTCCACTTT.

The chain joins TRBV7-2 to TRBJ2-5; weak D call: TRBD1 (6 bases). V was cut by 5 bases and J by 3 bases, with 10 bases left in between. Germline V gene lookup returns CDR1 SGHTA and CDR2 FQGNSA. This CDR3 comprises 13 residues. The DNA for the CDR3 is TGTGCCAGCAGCATCGACAGGAAAGAGACCCAGTACTTC. This sequence encodes CASSIDRKETQYF. Full variable domain (rest looked up from reference TRBV7-2 and TRBJ2-5): GAGVSQSPSNKVTEKGKDVELRCDPISGHTALYWYRQSLGQGLEFLIYFQGNSAPDKSGLPSDRFSAERTGGSVSTLTIQRTQQEDSAVYLCASSIDRKETQYFGPGTRLLVL.

This rearrangement joins TRBV7-2 to TRBJ2-1; TRBD2 matches at 10 bases. Germline trimming cut 5 bases from V and 10 bases from J; bases unmatched to any gene: 14. Germline assignment: CDR1 SGHTA and CDR2 FQGNSA. CDR3 length: 16 residues. The CDR3 bases are TGTGCCAGCAGCCCCGTCAGGCTAGCGGGAGTGTCAGAGCAGTTCTTC. Translation gives CASSPVRLAGVSEQFF. Looking up the rest from reference TRBV7-2 and TRBJ2-1 gives the full variable domain: GAGVSQSPSNKVTEKGKDVELRCDPISGHTALYWYRQSLGQGLEFLIYFQGNSAPDKSGLPSDRFSAERTGGSVSTLTIQRTQQEDSAVYLCASSPVRLAGVSEQFFGPGTRLTVL.

As regards this clone: A junction boundary mismatches the germline segment, possibly from a read error. This rearrangement joins TRBV7-7 to TRBJ2-6; D might be TRBD1 (5 bases). The germline gives CDR1 SSHAT, CDR2 FNYEAQ (reference sequence). The CDR3 runs 15 residues. CDR3 residues: CASSLGHSGANVLTF. For the CDR3, the DNA is TGTGCTAGCAGCTTAGGACACTCTGGGGCCAACGTCCTGACTTTC.

This clone was observed a handful of times. The J gene is TRBJ2-1, the V gene TRBV13; D uncertain. CDR1 PRHDT and CDR2 FYEKMQ come from the germline V gene (reference sequence). V was trimmed by 2 bases and J by 7 bases, leaving 12 bases between them. The CDR3 contains 14 residues. CDR3 DNA: TGTGCCAGCAGCTTAAGGGCCCGCCGGAATGAGCAGTTCTTC. This translates into CASSLRARRNEQFF.

The CDR3 here is CSVTQGAHTEAFF. CDR3 DNA: TGCAGCGTAACCCAGGGGGCCCACACTGAAGCTTTCTTT. The V gene is TRBV29-1, the J gene TRBJ1-1, with 8 nucleotides matching TRBD1. This CDR3 contains 13 residues. Germline CDR1 is SQVTM and CDR2 is ANQGSEA. J lost 3 bases, V lost 6 bases, and 6 bases had no gene match.

V is TRBV15 and J is TRBJ1-3; D is uncertain. Per germline, CDR1 LNHNV and CDR2 YYDKDF (reference sequence). CDR3 length: 14 residues. Trimming pared 0 bases from V and 1 base from J, leaving 4 bases between. CDR3: CATSRDGSGNTIYF. Here the CDR3 DNA reads TGTGCCACCAGCAGAGATGGTTCTGGAAACACCATATATTTT.

The V and J genes are TRBV14 and TRBJ1-6; 7 bases are a match to TRBD1. The length of the CDR3 is 16 residues. V was pared by 3 bases and J by 6 bases, with 8 bases of the junction left unmatched. Per germline, CDR1 SGHDN and CDR2 FVKESK. CDR3 in amino acids: CASSHYRDSRNSPLHF. In DNA, the CDR3 is TGTGCCAGCAGCCACTACCGGGACAGTCGTAATTCACCCCTCCACTTT.

J is TRBJ1-1 and V is TRBV5-6; maybe TRBD1 (6 bases). The CDR3 totals 16 residues. V dropped 0 bases and J dropped 0 bases, with 12 bases sitting between them. Germline CDR1 SGHDT, CDR2 YYEEEE. CDR3 nucleotide sequence: TGTGCCAGCAGCTTGGACGGGGGCCGGATGAACACTGAAGCTTTCTTT. The encoded protein is CASSLDGGRMNTEAFF.

The rearrangement links TRBV5-5 to TRBJ2-7; D not resolved. The germline gives CDR1 SGHKS, CDR2 YYEKEE (reference sequence). Deletions cut 0 bases from V and 2 bases from J, with 15 bases between. CDR3 length equals 16 residues. The CDR3 region is CASSLAADVLTYEQYF. The DNA of the CDR3 is TGTGCCAGCAGCTTGGCGGCGGACGTCCTTACCTACGAGCAGTACTTC.

The chain employs TRBV28 and TRBJ2-5; D is unclear. The end of the DNA fits TRBJ2-7 better, so the J call may be wrong. The V gene's germline CDR1 is MDHEN and CDR2 SYDVKM. The CDR3 runs 12 residues. The CDR3 coding sequence is TGTGCCAGCAGCCCCTCGACCTACGAGCAGTACTTC. Protein: CASSPSTYEQYF.

In its sample, this clone was seen once. The rearrangement uses TRBV30 and TRBJ2-7, with 8 bases identical to TRBD1. V lost 2 bases to trimming and J lost 2 bases; unmatched junction nucleotides: 5. CDR3 length: 14 residues. Per the germline V gene, CDR1 is GTSNPN and CDR2 is SVGIG (reference sequence). CDR3 amino acids: CAWSFTGGAYEQYF. CDR3 sequence (DNA): TGTGCCTGGAGTTTTACAGGGGGAGCCTACGAGCAGTACTTC.

The rearrangement joins TRBV18 to TRBJ1-2; D ambiguous. The germline gives CDR1 KGHSH, CDR2 LQKENI. The CDR3 loop spans 12 amino acids. Trimming left V 8 bases short and J 2 bases short, with 9 bases between. The CDR3 reads CASNTGNYGYTF. CDR3 sequence (DNA): TGTGCCAGCAATACCGGCAACTATGGCTACACCTTC.

On this clone: Other DNA sequences in this specimen translate into the identical CDR3. The chain combines TRBV10-3 with TRBJ1-3; no clear D. The CDR3 consists of 12 residues. CDR1 and CDR2 from the germline V gene are ENHRY and SYGVKD. The germline V and J ends were trimmed by 6 bases and 4 bases, with 7 bases remaining between them. CDR3 region: CAIRDRGNTIYF. CDR3 in DNA: TGTGCCATCAGAGACCGAGGAAACACCATATATTTT.

The chain couples TRBV6-5 to TRBJ2-2; D tentatively fits TRBD1 or TRBD2 (5 bases each). V was shortened by 0 bases and J by 1 base, with 9 bases between the two germline ends. This CDR3 is 16 amino acids long. Per the germline V gene, CDR1 is MNHEY and CDR2 is SVGAGI. The CDR3 nucleotides read TGTGCCAGCAGTTACTCGGGGACCTGGAACACCGGGGAGCTGTTTTTT. It yields the protein CASSYSGTWNTGELFF.

There are a few counts of this clone. This chain connects TRBV11-2 to TRBJ2-7; 8 bases line up with TRBD2. Looked up from germline, CDR1 is SGHAT and CDR2 is FQNNGV. With 5 bases clipped from V and 4 bases from J, the junction kept 4 bases outside the gene matches. The CDR3 sequence is 13 residues long. The CDR3 sequence is CASSTGGGYEQYF. For the CDR3, the DNA is TGTGCCAGCAGCACCGGGGGGGGATACGAGCAGTACTTC. Together with reference TRBV11-2 and TRBJ2-7, the CDR3 gives the full variable domain: EAGVAQSPRYKIIEKRQSVAFWCNPISGHATLYWYQQILGQGPKLLIQFQNNGVVDDSQLPKDRFSAERLKGVDSTLKIQPAKLEDSAVYLCASSTGGGYEQYFGPGTRLTVT.

The chain combines TRBV7-3 with TRBJ2-1; 11 bases agree with TRBD2. Per germline, CDR1 SGHTA and CDR2 FQGTGA. The trim removed 1 base at V and 0 bases at J, leaving 5 bases unmatched. The CDR3 has 18 amino acids. The CDR3 DNA follows: TGTGCCAGCAGCTTAAGAGCTAGCGGGGGGCTCTCCTACAATGAGCAGTTCTTC. Encoded protein: CASSLRASGGLSYNEQFF. The full variable domain, with the rest looked up from reference TRBV7-3 and TRBJ2-1, is GAGVSQTPSNKVTEKGKYVELRCDPISGHTALYWYRQSLGQGPEFLIYFQGTGAADDSGLPNDRFFAVRPEGSVSTLKIQRTERGDSAVYLCASSLRASGGLSYNEQFFGPGTRLTVL.

This clone was picked up a small number of times. V and J are TRBV5-6 and TRBJ1-1; 9 positions agree with TRBD1. J was trimmed by 0 bases and V by 0 bases; bases with no gene match: 3. The CDR3 sequence is 16 residues long. The germline V gene encodes CDR1 SGHDT and CDR2 YYEEEE. The CDR3 region has the DNA TGTGCCAGCAGCTTGGGGGACAGGGCCATGAACACTGAAGCTTTCTTT. Translating gives CASSLGDRAMNTEAFF.

A single count supports this clone. This chain links TRBV27 with TRBJ2-7; D gene uncertain. The CDR3 has 14 residues. CDR1 is MNHEY, CDR2 SMNVEV, per germline (reference sequence). V was shortened by 2 bases and J by 0 bases, with 8 bases between the two germline ends. In DNA, the CDR3 is TGTGCCAGCAGTTTAAGCCAGGTCTCCTACGAGCAGTACTTC. It is translated as CASSLSQVSYEQYF.

The chain uses TRBV7-2 and TRBJ2-1; 12 bases agree with TRBD2. Per germline, CDR1 SGHTA and CDR2 FQGNSA. The junction had 7 bases not matched to a gene; V was cut back by 4 bases and J by 9 bases. The CDR3 runs to 15 residues. CDR3 loop: CASSYLWTSGIEQFF. CDR3 DNA: TGTGCCAGCAGCTACCTTTGGACTAGCGGGATTGAGCAGTTCTTC.

This clone was recorded a few times. This sequence joins TRBV11-3 and TRBJ2-1, with 11 bases that match TRBD2. The CDR3 sequence is 16 residues long. Germline lookup yields CDR1 SGHNT and CDR2 YENEEA. The V gene end was trimmed by 3 bases and the J gene end by 7 bases; junction bases not matched to a gene: 8. CDR3: CASSLTSGELLNEQFF. Here the CDR3 DNA reads TGTGCCAGCAGCTTGACTAGCGGGGAACTTTTGAATGAGCAGTTCTTC.

This chain connects TRBV28 to TRBJ1-1; D unresolved. Trimming removed 11 bases from V and 0 bases from J, with 13 bases in between. This CDR3 has 13 amino acids. CDR1 and CDR2 (germline): MDHEN, SYDVKM. The CDR3 DNA sequence: TGTGCCCTACAGTCGAGGTTGAACACTGAAGCTTTCTTT. Translating gives CALQSRLNTEAFF.

The V and J genes are TRBV18 and TRBJ2-7; no clear D. CDR1 and CDR2 from the germline V gene are KGHSH and LQKENI. Trimming cost V 0 bases and J 5 bases, with 8 bases left between them. The CDR3 runs 13 residues. CDR3 region: CASSPPFTDEQYF. CDR3 DNA: TGTGCCAGCTCACCACCGTTTACCGACGAGCAGTACTTC.

The rearrangement links TRBV6-5 to TRBJ2-7, with D perhaps matching TRBD2 (6 bases). The CDR3 is made up of 13 amino acids. Germline CDR1 is MNHEY and CDR2 is SVGAGI. V was cut by 5 bases and J by 3 bases, with 11 bases left in between. CDR3 amino acids: CASSPRESYEQYF. Here the CDR3 DNA reads TGTGCCAGCAGTCCCCGGGAGAGCTACGAGCAGTACTTC.

This rearrangement joins TRBV28 to TRBJ2-3; 8 bases align to TRBD2. The J segment lost 3 bases and the V segment lost 7 bases, leaving 12 bases of the junction unmatched. This CDR3 spans 16 amino acids. Germline V CDR1 and CDR2: MDHEN, SYDVKM. CDR3 DNA: TGTGCCAGCAACTTCGCGGGGGGCGGAGGAACAGATACGCAGTATTTT. Translating it yields CASNFAGGGGTDTQYF.

This clone was recorded only once. This may be a read error: a much more frequent sequence differs by one nucleotide. The chain has TRBV5-1 and TRBJ2-7; 10 bases align to TRBD1. Looked up from germline, CDR1 is SGHRS and CDR2 is YFSETQ. The CDR3 totals 15 residues. CDR3 sequence (DNA): TGCGCCAGCAGCTTGGTTGTGACAGGGGGCATCGAGCAGTCCTTC. Protein: CASSLVVTGGIEQSF.

This clone was observed many times. The sample contains more than one DNA sequence encoding this CDR3. The gene calls are TRBV4-3 and TRBJ1-2, with D perhaps matching TRBD1 (5 bases). The length of the CDR3 is 15 residues. The germline V and J ends were trimmed by 0 bases and 6 bases, with 14 bases remaining between them. CDR1 and CDR2 from the germline V gene are LGHNA and YSLEER. CDR3 in DNA: TGCGCCAGCAGCCAAGATCTGGGGGTATCTAATGGCTACACCTTC. As protein: CASSQDLGVSNGYTF.